This TCR beta chain was identified during a study of T-cell memory formation after mild COVID-19. Employing constant-segment primers, 5'RACE generated TCR alpha and TCR beta cDNA libraries bearing sample barcodes and UMIs. Via MiXCR, TCRdb re-called the 5' RACE reads, giving one row per CDR3 protein. The profile shows over 450,000 distinct CDR3 sequences, around 20% of them singletons. The germline CDR1 and CDR2 sequences are MNHNY and SVGAGI (reference sequence). Trimming removed 0 bases from V and 0 bases from J, with 18 bases in between. This CDR3 has 19 amino acids. Material: PBMCs or a T cell subset sorted from them (not recorded which). The sequence was obtained from an adult woman who had mild COVID-19 (a few samples of this study predate the infection). Cell type and time point are not known. The chain links TRBV6-6 to TRBJ1-5; D is undetermined. The CDR3 loop is CASSYSQQTIGHSNQPQHF. In DNA form, the CDR3 reads TGTGCCAGCAGTTACTCCCAGCAGACGATAGGCCATAGCAATCAGCCCCAGCATTTT.